Sequencing of this T cell receptor beta chain was carried out in a study of shared clonotypes between healthy human individuals. There are 12 residues in the CDR3. Germline CDR1 is SQVTM and CDR2 is ANQGSEA. The V end lost 7 bases, the J end lost 2 bases, and 10 bases lay between the germline ends. Replicate PCRs from sorted subsets contained approximately 200 ng DNA, which is roughly 30,000 T cell genomes. Clones were sequenced by immunoSEQ multiplex PCR, and TCRdb holds only the in-frame ones, with some missing. In the table there are about 2.4 million clones, 80% to 95% of which are singletons. The source is a man between 18 and 29 years old in good health. Some clones in this sample may be carry-over from other donors' samples. The sample taken for sequencing was naive CD4+ T cells from PBMCs. The subset is: CD45RA+ positively selected. V and J are TRBV29-1 and TRBJ2-3; the D call may be TRBD1 or TRBD2 (5 bases each). CDR3 loop: CSEGTSTDTQYF. The CDR3 DNA sequence: TGCAGCGAAGGGACCTCCACAGATACGCAGTATTTT.